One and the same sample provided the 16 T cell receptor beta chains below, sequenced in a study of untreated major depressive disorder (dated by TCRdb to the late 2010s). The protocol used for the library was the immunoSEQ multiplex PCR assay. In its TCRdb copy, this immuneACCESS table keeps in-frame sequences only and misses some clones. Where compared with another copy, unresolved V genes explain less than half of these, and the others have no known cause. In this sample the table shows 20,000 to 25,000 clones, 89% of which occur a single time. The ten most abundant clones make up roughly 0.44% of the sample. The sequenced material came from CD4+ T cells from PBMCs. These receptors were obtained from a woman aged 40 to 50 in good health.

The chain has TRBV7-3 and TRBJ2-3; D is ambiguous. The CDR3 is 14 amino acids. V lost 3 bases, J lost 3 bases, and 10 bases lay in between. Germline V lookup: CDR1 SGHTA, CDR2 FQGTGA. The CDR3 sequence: CASSFSSVTDTQYF. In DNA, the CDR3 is TGTGCCAGCAGCTTCAGTAGTGTTACAGATACGCAGTATTTT.

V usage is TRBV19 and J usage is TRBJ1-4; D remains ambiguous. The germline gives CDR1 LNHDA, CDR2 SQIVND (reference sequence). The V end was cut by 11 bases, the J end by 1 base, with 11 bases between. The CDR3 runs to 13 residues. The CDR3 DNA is TGTGCCTCGGCACGGGTAACTAATGAAAAACTGTTTTTT. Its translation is CASARVTNEKLFF.

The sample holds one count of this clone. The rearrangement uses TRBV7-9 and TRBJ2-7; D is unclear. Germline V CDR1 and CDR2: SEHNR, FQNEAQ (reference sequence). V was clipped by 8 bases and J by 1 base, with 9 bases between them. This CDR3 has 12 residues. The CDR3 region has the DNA TGTGCCAGCCGTGTCGGATCCTACGAGCAGTACTTC. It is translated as CASRVGSYEQYF.

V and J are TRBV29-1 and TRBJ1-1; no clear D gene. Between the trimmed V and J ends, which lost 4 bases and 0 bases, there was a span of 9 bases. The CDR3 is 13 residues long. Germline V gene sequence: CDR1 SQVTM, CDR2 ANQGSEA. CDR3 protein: CSVVGIMNTEAFF. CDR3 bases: TGCAGCGTTGTGGGGATCATGAACACTGAAGCTTTCTTT. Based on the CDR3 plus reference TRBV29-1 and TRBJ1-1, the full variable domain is SAVISQKPSRDICQRGTSLTIQCQVDSQVTMMFWYRQQPGQSLTLIATANQGSEATYESGFVIDKFPISRPNLTFSTLTVSNMSPEDSSIYLCSVVGIMNTEAFFGQGTRLTVV.

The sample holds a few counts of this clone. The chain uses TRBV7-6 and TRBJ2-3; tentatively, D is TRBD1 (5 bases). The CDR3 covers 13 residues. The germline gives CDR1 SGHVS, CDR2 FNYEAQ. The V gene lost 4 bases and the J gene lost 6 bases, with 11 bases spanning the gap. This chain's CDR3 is CASSSTGVDTQYF. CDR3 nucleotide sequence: TGTGCCAGCAGCTCCACAGGCGTGGATACGCAGTATTTT.

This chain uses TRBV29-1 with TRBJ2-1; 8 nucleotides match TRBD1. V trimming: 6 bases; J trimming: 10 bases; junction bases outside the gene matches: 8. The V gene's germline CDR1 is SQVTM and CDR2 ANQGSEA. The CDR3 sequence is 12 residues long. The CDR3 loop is CSVLGTGHEQFF. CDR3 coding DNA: TGCAGCGTACTCGGGACAGGACACGAGCAGTTCTTC.

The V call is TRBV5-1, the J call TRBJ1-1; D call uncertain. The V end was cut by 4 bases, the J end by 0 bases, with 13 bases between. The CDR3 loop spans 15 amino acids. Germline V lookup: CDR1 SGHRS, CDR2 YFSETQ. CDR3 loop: CASSLVGDLNTEAFF. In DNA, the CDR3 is TGCGCCAGCAGCCTGGTCGGCGACCTGAACACTGAAGCTTTCTTT.

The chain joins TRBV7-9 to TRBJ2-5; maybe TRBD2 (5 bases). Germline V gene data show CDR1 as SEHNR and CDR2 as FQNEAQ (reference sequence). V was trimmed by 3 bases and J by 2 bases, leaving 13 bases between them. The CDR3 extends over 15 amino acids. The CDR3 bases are TGTGCCAGCAGCTTGCCCAGCGGTTCGCAAGAGACCCAGTACTTC. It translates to CASSLPSGSQETQYF. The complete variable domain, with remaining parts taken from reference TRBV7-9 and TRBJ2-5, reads DTGVSQNPRHKITKRGQNVTFRCDPISEHNRLYWYRQTLGQGPEFLTYFQNEAQLEKSRLLSDRFSAERPKGSFSTLEIQRTEQGDSAMYLCASSLPSGSQETQYFGPGTRLLVL.

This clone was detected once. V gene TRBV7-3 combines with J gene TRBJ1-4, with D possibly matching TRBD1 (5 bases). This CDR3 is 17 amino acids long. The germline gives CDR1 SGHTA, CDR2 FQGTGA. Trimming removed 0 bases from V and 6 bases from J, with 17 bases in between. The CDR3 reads CASSLTSRVKVDEKLFF. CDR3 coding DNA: TGTGCCAGCAGCTTAACTTCCAGGGTTAAAGTGGATGAAAAACTGTTTTTT.

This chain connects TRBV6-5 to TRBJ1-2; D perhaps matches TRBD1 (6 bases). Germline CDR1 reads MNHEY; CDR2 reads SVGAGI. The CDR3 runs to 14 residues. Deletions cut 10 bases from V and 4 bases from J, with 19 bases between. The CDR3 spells CATRKGGGFYGYTF. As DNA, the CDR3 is TGTGCCACCCGGAAGGGAGGGGGTTTCTATGGCTACACCTTC.

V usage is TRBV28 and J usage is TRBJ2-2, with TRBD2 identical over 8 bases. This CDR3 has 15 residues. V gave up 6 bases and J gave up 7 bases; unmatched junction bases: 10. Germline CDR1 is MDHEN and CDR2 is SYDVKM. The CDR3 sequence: CASRFSSGVGGELFF. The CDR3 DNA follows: TGTGCCAGCAGATTCAGTAGCGGGGTAGGCGGGGAGCTGTTTTTT. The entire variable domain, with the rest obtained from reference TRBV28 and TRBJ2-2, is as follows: DVKVTQSSRYLVKRTGEKVFLECVQDMDHENMFWYRQDPGLGLRLIYFSYDVKMKEKGDIPEGYSVSREKKERFSLILESASTNQTSMYLCASRFSSGVGGELFFGEGSRLTVL.

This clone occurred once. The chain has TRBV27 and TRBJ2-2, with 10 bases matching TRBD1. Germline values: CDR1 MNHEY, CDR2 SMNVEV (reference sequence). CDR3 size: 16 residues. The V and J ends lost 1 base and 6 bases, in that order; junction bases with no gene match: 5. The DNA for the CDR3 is TGTGCCAGCAGTTTATATGGGACAGGGGAGGCCGGGGAGCTGTTTTTT. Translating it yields CASSLYGTGEAGELFF.

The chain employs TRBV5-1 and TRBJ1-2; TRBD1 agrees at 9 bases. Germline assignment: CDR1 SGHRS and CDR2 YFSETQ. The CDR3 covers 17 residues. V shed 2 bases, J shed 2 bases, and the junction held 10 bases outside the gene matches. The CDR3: CASSFTMTGGHNYGYTF. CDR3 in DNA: TGCGCCAGCAGCTTTACCATGACAGGGGGTCACAACTATGGCTACACCTTC.

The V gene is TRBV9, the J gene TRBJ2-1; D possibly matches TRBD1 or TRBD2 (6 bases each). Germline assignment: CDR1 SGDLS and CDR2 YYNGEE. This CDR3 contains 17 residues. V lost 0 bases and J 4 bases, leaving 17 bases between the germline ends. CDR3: CASSVDPPGAAYNEQFF. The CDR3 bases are TGTGCCAGCAGCGTAGATCCCCCGGGGGCCGCGTACAATGAGCAGTTCTTC. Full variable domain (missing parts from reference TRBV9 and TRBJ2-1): DSGVTQTPKHLITATGQRVTLRCSPRSGDLSVYWYQQSLDQGLQFLIQYYNGEERAKGNILERFSAQQFPDLHSELNLSSLELGDSALYFCASSVDPPGAAYNEQFFGPGTRLTVL.

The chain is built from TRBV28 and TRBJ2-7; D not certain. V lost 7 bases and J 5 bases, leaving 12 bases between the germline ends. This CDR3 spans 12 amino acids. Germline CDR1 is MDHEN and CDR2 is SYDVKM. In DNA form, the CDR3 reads TGTGCCAGCACCCCCGGTCGACACGAGCAGTACTTC. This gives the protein CASTPGRHEQYF.

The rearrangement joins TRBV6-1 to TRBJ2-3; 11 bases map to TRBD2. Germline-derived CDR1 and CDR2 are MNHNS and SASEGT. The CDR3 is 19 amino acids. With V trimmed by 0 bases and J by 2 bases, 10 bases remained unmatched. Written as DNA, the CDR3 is TGTGCCAGCAGTGAAGCGAGTGGGGTAGCGGGAGGGTCCACAGATACGCAGTATTTT. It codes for CASSEASGVAGGSTDTQYF.